The 29 T cell receptor beta chains below all came from one sample that was sequenced in a study of CD8+ T cells in alopecia areata. Extraction and reverse transcription of RNA yielded cDNA as the sequencing template. Clones were sequenced by immunoSEQ multiplex PCR, and TCRdb holds only the in-frame ones, with some missing. Found here are 150,000 or so clones, around 55% of them singletons; the top ten hold about 4.4%. The sequencing sample was made of CD4+ T cells sorted from blood. The receptors here all came from a human donor in good health.

The chain carries TRBV7-3 and TRBJ2-5, with TRBD2 matching over 10 bases. J gave up 5 bases and V 8 bases, and 17 bases lay outside the gene matches. Germline CDR1 and CDR2: SGHTA and FQGTGA. CDR3 length equals 17 residues. As DNA, the CDR3 is TGTGCCAGCGCAAAAGCTCTCGGACTAGCGGATTGGGAGACCCAGTACTTC. Protein product: CASAKALGLADWETQYF.

The rearrangement uses TRBV29-1 and TRBJ2-6; either TRBD1 or TRBD2 may supply D (7 bases each). Trimming took 5 bases from V and 4 from J, leaving 18 bases between them. Germline-derived CDR1 and CDR2 are SQVTM and ANQGSEA. The CDR3 sequence is 16 residues long. The CDR3 DNA follows: TGCAGCGTTACAACGACAGGGAGGGCCGGGGCCAACGTCCTGACTTTC. This gives the protein CSVTTTGRAGANVLTF.

The chain links TRBV6-1 to TRBJ2-2; 12 nucleotides match TRBD2. The CDR3 runs 15 residues. Germline V gives CDR1 MNHNS, CDR2 SASEGT. Trimming removed 6 bases from V and 6 bases from J; junction bases left unmatched: 5. This chain's CDR3 is CASRRTSGMSGELFF. CDR3 coding DNA: TGTGCCAGCAGGAGGACTAGCGGGATGTCCGGGGAGCTGTTTTTT.

The rearrangement joins TRBV20-1 to TRBJ2-1; D may be TRBD2 (6 bases). The germline CDR1 and CDR2 sequences are DFQATT and SNEGSKA (reference sequence). The CDR3 covers 11 residues. The V end lost 5 bases, the J end lost 9 bases, and 11 bases lay between the germline ends. CDR3 loop: CSAWDGGEQFF. CDR3 in DNA: TGCAGTGCTTGGGACGGGGGTGAGCAGTTCTTC.

The chain links TRBV14 to TRBJ2-5, with TRBD2 identical over 11 bases. This CDR3 comprises 16 residues. Unmatched junction bases numbered 10, after V lost 1 base and J lost 9 bases. The germline gives CDR1 SGHDN, CDR2 FVKESK. CDR3 region: CASSQGGTSGRGAQYF. CDR3 bases: TGTGCCAGCAGCCAAGGTGGGACTAGCGGCCGCGGGGCCCAGTACTTC.

The CDR3: CASSWISSQETQYF. The CDR3 bases are TGTGCCAGCTCATGGATTAGTAGTCAAGAGACCCAGTACTTC. The rearrangement links TRBV18 to TRBJ2-5; D unclear. The CDR3 loop spans 14 amino acids. The V end lost 5 bases, the J end lost 2 bases, and 12 bases lay between the germline ends. Looked up from germline, CDR1 is KGHSH and CDR2 is LQKENI.

The chain employs TRBV29-1 and TRBJ2-1, with D hard to call. The germline V gene has CDR1 SQVTM and CDR2 ANQGSEA. V lost 4 bases, J lost 6 bases, and 7 bases lay in between. This CDR3 has 11 amino acids. The CDR3 DNA reads TGCAGCGTTGTTACGTTCAATGAGCAGTTCTTC. Amino acids: CSVVTFNEQFF.

The chain is built from TRBV4-1 and TRBJ1-2; D is unresolved. V lost 0 bases and J 1 base, leaving 6 bases between the germline ends. The CDR3 totals 14 residues. Germline lookup yields CDR1 MGHRA and CDR2 YSYEKL. CDR3 loop: CASSQEPVNYGYTF. The CDR3 DNA follows: TGCGCCAGCAGCCAAGAACCGGTTAACTATGGCTACACCTTC.

As regards this clone: The sample carries other DNA sequences with the same CDR3. The J gene is TRBJ2-7, the V gene TRBV29-1; D might be TRBD2 (5 bases). This CDR3 is 12 amino acids long. The germline CDR1 and CDR2 sequences are SQVTM and ANQGSEA. Trimming cost V 4 bases and J 2 bases, with 9 bases left between them. Written as DNA, the CDR3 is TGCAGCGTTGCTGACGGGACCTACGAGCAGTACTTC. Translation: CSVADGTYEQYF.

V usage is TRBV6-6 and J usage is TRBJ1-4; D is ambiguous. This CDR3 has 15 amino acids. V was trimmed by 4 bases and J by 7 bases, leaving 16 bases between them. Germline V gene lookup returns CDR1 MNHNY and CDR2 SVGAGI (reference sequence). CDR3 in DNA: TGTGCCAGCAGTTTTGAGGCAGTTCGGAGTGAAAAACTGTTTTTT. Its protein is CASSFEAVRSEKLFF.

The chain is built from TRBV29-1 and TRBJ2-7; D is possibly TRBD1 (6 bases). The V gene lost 4 bases and the J gene lost 0 bases, with 13 bases spanning the gap. CDR3 size: 14 residues. CDR1 and CDR2 (germline): SQVTM, ANQGSEA. The DNA of the CDR3 is TGCAGCGTTGTGGGGGCCCGGTCCTCCTACGAGCAGTACTTC. It yields the protein CSVVGARSSYEQYF.

The chain employs TRBV11-2 and TRBJ2-7; D is unresolved. CDR3 length equals 11 residues. V was trimmed by 0 bases and J by 6 bases, leaving 3 bases between them. CDR1 is SGHAT and CDR2 is FQNNGV in the germline V gene. The CDR3 DNA sequence: TGTGCCAGCAGCTTAGATGGCGAGCAGTACTTC. Translation: CASSLDGEQYF.

This clone occurred a few times. The chain uses TRBV10-3 and TRBJ2-1, with TRBD2 identical over 7 bases. V gave up 3 bases and J gave up 10 bases; unmatched junction bases: 15. The germline V gene has CDR1 ENHRY and CDR2 SYGVKD. The CDR3 consists of 16 residues. CDR3 coding DNA: TGTGCCATCAGTGAAGGTCTCCGGGGGAGGGGTAGCGAGCAGTTCTTC. Protein sequence: CAISEGLRGRGSEQFF.

The gene calls are TRBV27 and TRBJ2-7, with 10 bases matching TRBD1. The CDR3 totals 18 residues. The trim removed 0 bases at V and 2 bases at J, leaving 10 bases unmatched. Germline loops: CDR1 MNHEY, CDR2 SMNVEV (reference sequence). CDR3 DNA sequence: TGTGCCAGCAGTTTATCGTACCCGGGACAGGGGACCCCCTACGAGCAGTACTTC. Translation: CASSLSYPGQGTPYEQYF.

V is TRBV5-6 and J is TRBJ2-7, with 8 bases lining up with TRBD1. The V segment lost 2 bases and the J segment 3 bases; nucleotides outside the gene matches: 7. CDR3 size: 15 residues. In germline, CDR1 is SGHDT, CDR2 YYEEEE. The CDR3 is CASSFGQGGIYEQYF. CDR3 coding DNA: TGTGCCAGCAGCTTCGGACAGGGCGGTATCTACGAGCAGTACTTC.

V gene TRBV20-1 combines with J gene TRBJ2-3; D not certain. The CDR3 runs 11 residues. Germline loops: CDR1 DFQATT, CDR2 SNEGSKA (reference sequence). Trimming took off 5 bases at V and 6 bases at J, with 9 bases between the two ends. The CDR3 DNA sequence: TGCAGTGCTGCCCCTGAGGATACGCAGTATTTT. This codes for CSAAPEDTQYF.

The rearrangement joins TRBV25-1 to TRBJ2-1, with 14 bases that match TRBD2. Unmatched junction bases numbered 2, after V lost 6 bases and J lost 10 bases. Germline CDR1 is MGHDK and CDR2 is SYGVNS. The CDR3 is 13 amino acids. For the CDR3, the DNA is TGTGCCAGCAGCGGACTAGCGGGAGGCGAGCAGTTCTTC. It codes for CASSGLAGGEQFF.

This clone was seen only a few times. The V and J genes are TRBV29-1 and TRBJ2-2; TRBD2 matches at 12 bases. The germline V gene has CDR1 SQVTM and CDR2 ANQGSEA. The junction had 2 bases not matched to a gene; V was cut back by 7 bases and J by 5 bases. The length of the CDR3 is 13 residues. The CDR3 DNA reads TGCAGCGCAGGGACTAGCGGGACCGGGGAGCTGTTTTTT. This gives the protein CSAGTSGTGELFF.

A few counts support this clone. The chain is built from TRBV10-3 and TRBJ2-2, with TRBD2 identical over 7 bases. V lost 5 bases, J lost 4 bases, and 7 bases stayed unmatched. CDR1 and CDR2 (germline): ENHRY, SYGVKD. The CDR3 sequence is 15 residues long. The DNA for the CDR3 is TGTGCCATCAGTCCTAGCGGAGTCGGCACCGGGGAGCTGTTTTTT. It is translated as CAISPSGVGTGELFF.

This chain joins TRBV30 and TRBJ2-4; maybe TRBD2 (6 bases). CDR3 size: 12 residues. Germline V gene lookup returns CDR1 GTSNPN and CDR2 SVGIG (reference sequence). Trimming stripped 1 base from V and 12 bases from J, with 13 bases between. CDR3 nucleotide sequence: TGTGCCTGGAGTGAGAGACTAGAAAGTCAGTACTTC. Its protein is CAWSERLESQYF.

This clone was seen a handful of times. The chain couples TRBV5-4 to TRBJ2-7; TRBD2 might be the D (5 bases). The CDR3 has 13 residues. The V and J ends lost 6 bases and 2 bases respectively, with 12 bases between them. Looked up from germline, CDR1 is SGHNT and CDR2 is YYREEE (reference sequence). CDR3 DNA sequence: TGTGCCAGCACCAATGCCGGGGCCTACGAGCAGTACTTC. It yields the protein CASTNAGAYEQYF. The full variable domain, its missing parts supplied by reference TRBV5-4 and TRBJ2-7, is ETGVTQSPTHLIKTRGQQVTLRCSSQSGHNTVSWYQQALGQGPQFIFQYYREEENGRGNFPPRFSGLQFPNYSSELNVNALELDDSALYLCASTNAGAYEQYFGPGTRLTVT.

V usage is TRBV11-2 and J usage is TRBJ2-7, with a possible D match to TRBD1 (6 bases). Germline V gives CDR1 SGHAT, CDR2 FQNNGV. The V end lost 5 bases, the J end lost 3 bases, and 8 bases lay between the germline ends. This CDR3 has 12 residues. CDR3 sequence: CASSRQVYEQYF. CDR3 DNA: TGTGCCAGCAGCCGACAGGTCTACGAGCAGTACTTC.

This clone has more than one count but fewer than ten. This chain uses TRBV23-1 with TRBJ2-1; a weak D match, TRBD1 (6 bases). TRBV23-1 is identified as an open reading frame with a role that is uncertain. CDR3 size: 13 residues. V lost 4 bases to trimming and J lost 5 bases, with 9 bases between them. The CDR3 here is CASSLQGNNEQFF. The DNA of the CDR3 is TGCGCCAGCAGTCTGCAGGGGAACAATGAGCAGTTCTTC.

The rearrangement links TRBV15 to TRBJ2-1; 11 bases are shared with TRBD2. The CDR3 has 15 amino acids. The V segment lost 0 bases and the J segment 8 bases; nucleotides outside the gene matches: 3. Germline assignment: CDR1 LNHNV and CDR2 YYDKDF (reference sequence). The CDR3: CATSRELAGADEQFF. The CDR3 DNA sequence: TGTGCCACCAGCAGAGAACTAGCGGGAGCAGATGAGCAGTTCTTC.

V is TRBV10-3 and J is TRBJ1-2, with 7 bases lining up with TRBD1. The CDR3 runs 13 residues. With 11 bases clipped from V and 3 bases from J, the junction kept 9 bases outside the gene matches. Germline V gives CDR1 ENHRY, CDR2 SYGVKD. This CDR3 is CAARRGEDYGYTF. CDR3 coding DNA: TGTGCCGCCCGCAGGGGGGAGGACTATGGCTACACCTTC.

This chain links TRBV19 with TRBJ1-1; D ambiguous. V was trimmed by 6 bases and J by 4 bases, leaving 15 bases between them. This CDR3 contains 14 residues. CDR1 is LNHDA and CDR2 is SQIVND in the germline V gene (reference sequence). The chain's CDR3 is CASSPKQIITEAFF. The CDR3 nucleotides read TGTGCCAGTAGCCCGAAGCAGATTATCACTGAAGCTTTCTTT.

The CDR3 sequence: CASSEYNGLYGYTF. The CDR3 DNA follows: TGTGCCAGCAGTGAATATAACGGCCTCTATGGCTACACCTTC. This chain connects TRBV25-1 to TRBJ1-2; D is uncertain. The germline gives CDR1 MGHDK, CDR2 SYGVNS. CDR3 length: 14 amino acids. Between the trimmed V and J ends, which lost 0 bases and 4 bases, there was a span of 9 bases.

The chain carries TRBV6-6 and TRBJ2-7; D remains ambiguous. The CDR3 is 14 residues long. The germline V and J ends were trimmed by 6 bases and 3 bases, with 15 bases remaining between them. Germline CDR1 is MNHNY and CDR2 is SVGAGI (reference sequence). CDR3 nucleotides: TGTGCCAGCAGCTGGGCGGAAGCCAACTACGAGCAGTACTTC. This gives the protein CASSWAEANYEQYF.

The rearrangement links TRBV27 to TRBJ2-7; no definite D call. The CDR3 is 13 residues long. V lost 3 bases and J 6 bases, leaving 12 bases between the germline ends. The germline CDR1 and CDR2 sequences are MNHEY and SMNVEV (reference sequence). In DNA, the CDR3 is TGTGCCAGCAGTTTTGCCGGTCGGAGCGAGCAGTACTTC. It translates to CASSFAGRSEQYF.